Listed here are 4 T cell receptor beta chains from one sample, sequenced in a study of CD8+ T cells in alopecia areata (dated by TCRdb to the late 2010s). Libraries were constructed by the immunoSEQ multiplex PCR assay. For TCR sequencing, RNA was extracted from every sample and reverse transcribed into cDNA to serve as template. TCRdb limited this immuneACCESS table to in-frame rearrangements with V and J called. A share of clones is missing; checked studies link under half to unresolved V genes, and the rest is unexplained. The sample profile shows about 200,000 clones; roughly two fifths of them were found once. The ten largest account for around 0.48% of the sample. The sample's treatment or condition label, decoded: oral pan-JAK inhibitor, 5-10 mg twice daily. This specimen was CD4+ T cells sorted from blood, taken at roughly week 30, from a patient treated with tofacitinib. These receptors originate from a human donor with alopecia areata.

This chain uses TRBV2 with TRBJ2-5; 8 bases map to TRBD2. This CDR3 contains 16 residues. Germline values: CDR1 SNHLY, CDR2 FYNNEI. The V and J ends lost 0 bases and 5 bases, in that order; junction bases with no gene match: 8. CDR3 loop: CASSEALRGGAETQYF. For the CDR3, the DNA is TGTGCCAGCAGTGAAGCCCTCCGGGGGGGCGCCGAGACCCAGTACTTC.

This clone was counted a few times. Other DNA sequences within the sample encode an identical CDR3. V is TRBV29-1 and J is TRBJ1-1; D gene ambiguous. The CDR3 is 13 residues long. Germline V lookup: CDR1 SQVTM, CDR2 ANQGSEA. V was clipped by 5 bases and J by 2 bases, with 12 bases between them. CDR3 sequence (DNA): TGCAGCGTTTCCGGCACACCTAACACTGAAGCTTTCTTT. Encoded protein: CSVSGTPNTEAFF.

The sample holds a few counts of this clone. This chain connects TRBV6-5 to TRBJ1-4; D not certain. The CDR3 loop spans 15 amino acids. V lost 0 bases, J lost 8 bases, and 13 bases lay in between. CDR1 is MNHEY, CDR2 SVGAGI, per germline. This CDR3 reads CASSYSRIGKEKLFF. CDR3 nucleotides: TGTGCCAGCAGTTACTCGCGGATCGGCAAGGAAAAACTGTTTTTT.

This sequence joins TRBV29-1 and TRBJ1-2; 8 nucleotides match TRBD1. There are 14 residues in the CDR3. Trimming took 8 bases from V and 8 from J; bases not matched to a gene: 16. Per the germline V gene, CDR1 is SQVTM and CDR2 is ANQGSEA. The CDR3 region is CSHGAPQGVGGYTF. In nucleotides, the CDR3 is TGCAGCCACGGCGCGCCACAGGGGGTAGGCGGCTACACCTTC.